This T cell receptor (beta chain) comes out of a study of T cell responses to AZD1222 COVID-19 vaccine. This CDR3 region has 17 residues. The junction had 6 bases not matched to a gene; V was cut back by 0 bases and J by 1 base. Germline CDR1 is ENHRY and CDR2 is SYGVKD. TCRdb's copy holds only in-frame clones and misses some; the assay was immunoSEQ multiplex PCR. The sample carries 90,000 to 130,000 clones, roughly 80% recorded once. The TCR sequence derives from an adult in good health. This sequence joins TRBV10-3 and TRBJ1-5; 7 bases line up with TRBD1. This material consisted of peripheral blood, taken on day 0 of AZD1222 vaccination. In DNA, the CDR3 is TGTGCCATCAGTGAGTCAAGGGGGCTGGGGAGCAATCAGCCCCAGCATTTT. This translates into CAISESRGLGSNQPQHF.